This TCR beta chain was sequenced in a study of patients and donors after allogeneic stem cell transplantation. TCRdb recomputed calls from the RT-PCR reads with MiXCR, one row per CDR3 protein. The table shows approximately 140,000 distinct CDR3 sequences, with approximately 37% occurring only once. V gave up 4 bases and J gave up 7 bases; unmatched junction bases: 9. The CDR3 is made up of 15 amino acids. Germline V lookup: CDR1 SGHTA, CDR2 FQGTGA. The sequence came from a human donor who was either an allogeneic HSCT recipient or a stem cell or donor lymphocyte infusion donor (not recorded which). It is not recorded whose cells these are; they may come from a transplant donor. Sequencing was done on a sample of blood, either unsorted or a sorted T cell fraction (not recorded which). The chain combines TRBV7-3 with TRBJ1-4; the match to TRBD1 covers 7 bases. The CDR3 loop reads CASSSTGQILEKLFF. The CDR3 nucleotides are TGTGCCAGCAGCTCTACGGGACAGATCCTTGAAAAACTGTTTTTT.